The entry below describes one T cell receptor beta chain. The data originate from a study of blood T cell repertoires in COVID-19. In the source study's methods: Nucleated cell number was recorded as an estimate derived from reference gene primer amplification. TCRdb keeps only in-frame clones here, not all; method: immunoSEQ multiplex PCR. V, J and clone size are taken as reported in that table, and D and trimming were inferred from the DNA itself. The sample consists of fewer than 45,000 clones, 91% of them appearing once. Trimming removed 4 bases at V and 0 bases at J, with 15 bases between. CDR3 length: 17 residues. Germline CDR1 SGHNT, CDR2 YENEEA.

V gene TRBV11-3 combines with J gene TRBJ2-2; a possible D gene is TRBD2 (6 bases). The receptor was isolated from a woman aged 30 to 39 in a cohort sampled during active COVID-19. Material for sequencing was peripheral blood. Here the CDR3 DNA reads TGTGCCAGCAGCTGGGTGGGAGGACCTGCGAACACCGGGGAGCTGTTTTTT. Its translation: CASSWVGGPANTGELFF.